The TCR beta chain described here comes from a study of regulatory T cells in long-lasting Graves disease. Overall study: Over-5-year antithyroid drug use with positive TSH receptor antibodies defined persistent Graves' disease in the study. Study-wide findings and caveats: The study found TRBV28, TRBJ1-2 and TRBJ2-5 favored in persistent disease. Shared public clonotypes totalled 2,741 in persistent patients, compared with some 920 in new patients.

Building of the TCR beta libraries involved iRepertoire HTBI primers and Arm-PCR of CDR3 regions. TCRdb re-derived calls from the multiplex PCR reads in MiXCR, one entry per CDR3 protein. Counted here are about 400,000 distinct CDR3 sequences, 20% to 25% occurring once; the ten biggest clones make up more than 20%. Time point reported: persistent/refractory GD, antithyroid drugs over 5 years with positive TRAb. PBMCs provided the RNA from which the TCR library was made. The CDR3 length is 13 residues. Germline V gene sequence: CDR1 MNHGY, CDR2 SVAAGI. Trimming removed 3 bases at V and 5 bases at J, with 10 bases between. The sample holds a few counts of this clonotype. As yet, its antigen is unknown.

The clonotype originates from a female donor with Graves disease. This chain links TRBV6-9 with TRBJ1-1; no definite D call. The material sequenced was peripheral blood mononuclear cells (PBMCs), taken when the disease was refractory, from a patient treated with antithyroid drugs. The CDR3 coding sequence is TGTGCCAGCAGTTACCGTTGGGAAACTGAAGCTTTCTTT. Translated: CASSYRWETEAFF.